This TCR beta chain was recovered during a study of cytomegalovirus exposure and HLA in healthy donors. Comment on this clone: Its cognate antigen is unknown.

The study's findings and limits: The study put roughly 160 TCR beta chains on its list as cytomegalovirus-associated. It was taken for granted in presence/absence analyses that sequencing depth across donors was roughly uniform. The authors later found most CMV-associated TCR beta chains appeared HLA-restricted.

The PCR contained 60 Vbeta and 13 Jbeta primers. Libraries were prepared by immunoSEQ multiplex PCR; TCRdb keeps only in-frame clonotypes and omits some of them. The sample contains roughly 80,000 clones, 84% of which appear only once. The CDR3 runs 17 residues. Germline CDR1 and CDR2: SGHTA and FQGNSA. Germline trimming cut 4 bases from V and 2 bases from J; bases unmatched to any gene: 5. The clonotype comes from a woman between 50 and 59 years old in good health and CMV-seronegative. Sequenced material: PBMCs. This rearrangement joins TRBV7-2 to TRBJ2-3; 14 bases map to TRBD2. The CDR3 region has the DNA TGTGCCAGCAGCTCGGGACTAGCGGGGGATACCACAGATACGCAGTATTTT. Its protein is CASSSGLAGDTTDTQYF.